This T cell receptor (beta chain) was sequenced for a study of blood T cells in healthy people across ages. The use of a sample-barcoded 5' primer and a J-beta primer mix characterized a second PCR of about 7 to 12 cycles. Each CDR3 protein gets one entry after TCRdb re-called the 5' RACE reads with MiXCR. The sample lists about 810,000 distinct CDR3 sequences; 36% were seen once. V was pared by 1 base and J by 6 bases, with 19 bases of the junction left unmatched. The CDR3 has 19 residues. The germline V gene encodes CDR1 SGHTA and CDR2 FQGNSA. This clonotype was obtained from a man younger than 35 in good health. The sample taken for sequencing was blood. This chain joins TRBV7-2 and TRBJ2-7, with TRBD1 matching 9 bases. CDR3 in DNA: TGTGCCAGCAGCTTAGTCTCGGGATTTCCGGGACAGGGAATAAGCGAGCAGTACTTC. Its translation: CASSLVSGFPGQGISEQYF. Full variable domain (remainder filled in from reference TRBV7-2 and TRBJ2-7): GAGVSQSPSNKVTEKGKDVELRCDPISGHTALYWYRQSLGQGLEFLIYFQGNSAPDKSGLPSDRFSAERTGGSVSTLTIQRTQQEDSAVYLCASSLVSGFPGQGISEQYFGPGTRLTVT.